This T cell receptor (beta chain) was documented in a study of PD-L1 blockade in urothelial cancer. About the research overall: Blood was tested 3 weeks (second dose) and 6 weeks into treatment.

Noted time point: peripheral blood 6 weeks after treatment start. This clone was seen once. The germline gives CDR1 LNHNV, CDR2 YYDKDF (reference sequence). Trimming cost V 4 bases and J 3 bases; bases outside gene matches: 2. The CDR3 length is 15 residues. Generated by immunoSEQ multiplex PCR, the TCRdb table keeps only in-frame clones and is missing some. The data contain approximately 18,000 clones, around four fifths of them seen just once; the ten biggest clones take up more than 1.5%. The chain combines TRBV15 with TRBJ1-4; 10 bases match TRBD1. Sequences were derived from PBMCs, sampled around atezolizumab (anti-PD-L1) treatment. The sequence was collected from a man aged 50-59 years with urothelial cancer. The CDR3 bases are TGTGCCACCAGCACCGGGACAGGGGCTAATGAAAAACTGTTTTTT. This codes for CATSTGTGANEKLFF.